This paragraph covers one TCR beta chain sequence. CDR3 length: 16 residues. V dropped 6 bases and J dropped 1; count of bases not matched to a gene: 5. Germline values: CDR1 LNHDA, CDR2 SQIVND (reference sequence). Individuals drawn from around 25 US areas were about 18 to 100 years old. Donors in Cohort 3 counted as recovered after two negative PCRs, clearance, or symptom resolution. These data originate in a study of blood T cell repertoires in COVID-19. The overall study: Nucleic acid was either cDNA or gDNA, and it came from T cells, B-cell-depleted T cells, or PBMCs.

Per the authors' pipeline: Reference gene primer amplification yielded estimated nucleated cell counts. Profiled with immunoSEQ multiplex PCR; TCRdb holds only in-frame clones, not every one. Clone size and V and J calls were adopted from that table, with D and trimming inferred from the DNA. The table shows about 250,000 clones, with around 89% occurring only once. The specimen sequenced was PBMCs or T cells enriched from blood (not recorded which). The genes are TRBV19 and TRBJ1-5; 11 nucleotides line up with TRBD1. This receptor was obtained from a woman aged 50 to 65 who had recovered from COVID-19. CDR3: CASSGQGARSNQPQHF. Here the CDR3 DNA reads TGTGCCAGTAGCGGACAGGGGGCAAGGAGCAATCAGCCCCAGCATTTT. Full variable domain (missing parts from reference TRBV19 and TRBJ1-5): DGGITQSPKYLFRKEGQNVTLSCEQNLNHDAMYWYRQDPGQGLRLIYYSQIVNDFQKGDIAEGYSVSREKKESFPLTVTSAQKNPTAFYLCASSGQGARSNQPQHFGDGTRLSIL.